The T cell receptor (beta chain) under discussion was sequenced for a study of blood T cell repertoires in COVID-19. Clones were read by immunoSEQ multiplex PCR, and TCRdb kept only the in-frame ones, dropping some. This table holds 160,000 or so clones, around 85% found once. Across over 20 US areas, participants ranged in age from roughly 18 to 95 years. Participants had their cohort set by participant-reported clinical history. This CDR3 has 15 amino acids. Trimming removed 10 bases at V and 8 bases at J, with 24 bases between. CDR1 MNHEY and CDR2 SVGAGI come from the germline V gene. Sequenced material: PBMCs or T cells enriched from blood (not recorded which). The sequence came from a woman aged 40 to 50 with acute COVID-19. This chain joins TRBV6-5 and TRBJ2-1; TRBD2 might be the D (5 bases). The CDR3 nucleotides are TGTGCCACCAGAAAGAGGGAATTTAGTTGGGATGAGCAGTTCTTC. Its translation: CATRKREFSWDEQFF.